A single TCR beta chain is shown here with its context. This clonotype was observed once. Its antigen is currently not known. A read error may be the cause here, since a much bigger clone is one base away. The sample originates from a study of T cells in Graves' hyperthyroidism and ophthalmopathy (dated by TCRdb to between 2019 and 2020). Turning to the overall study: Peripheral blood was collected at initial diagnosis, before any treatment. TCR V-J signatures able to tell the groups apart were searched for in a discovery cohort of 100 or so patients, of whom more than 40 had Graves' ophthalmopathy and 55 to 60 had stable Graves' hyperthyroidism. An independent validation cohort of under 20 hyperthyroidism patients and 17 patients who later progressed to ophthalmopathy tested prospective prediction of ophthalmopathy. The 100 or so discovery patients were divided at random into training and test sets in a 7:3 ratio. Thyroid tissue and blood T-cell repertoires from more than 5 Graves' hyperthyroidism patients were also compared in the study. After sampling, hyperthyroidism patients received methimazole starting at 30 mg daily, and ophthalmopathy patients received high-dose intravenous methylprednisolone. The paper reports TCR Vbeta CDR3 sequencing of 135 peripheral blood samples: fewer than 50 ophthalmopathy, 75 to 80 hyperthyroidism and around 17 progressor patients. Summary of the overall study and its limitations: In cross-validation, a model built on a 13 V-J signature told ophthalmopathy apart from stable hyperthyroidism with 85% to 90% sensitivity and 81% to 82% specificity, and in testing the same model reached 80%/75%. In validation, the model predicted progression to ophthalmopathy a median of about 6.5 months before onset, with about 71% sensitivity and about 75% specificity. Blood samples also contained most of the expanded thyroid clonotypes (frequency above 0.001), which suggests that blood repertoires may reflect thyroid immune responses. Sample size was not statistically predetermined, and blinding of investigators to group allocation was not performed.

Amplification of TCR beta CDR3 regions was carried out from RNA transcripts. A first-round RT-PCR of the TCR CDR3 used the HTBI primer set with the Qiagen OneStep RT-PCR kit. The libraries were constructed in a second round of multiplex PCR and then size-selected and purified. Sequencing of the libraries was done on an Illumina HiSeq2000 using paired-end 100 bp reads. The authors processed their data as follows. SOAPnuke was used to process the raw data, throwing out any read that contained adapters or uncalled bases, had a mean Phred below 15, or lacked an exact constant-primer or identifier match. High-quality paired reads were merged using COPE v1.2.5, and each unique nucleotide sequence was defined as a clonotype. MiTCR v1.1 was used to align clonotypes to the IMGT TRBV, TRBD and TRBJ reference segments. Only V-J combinations with frequency above 0.0001, covering approximately 99% of repertoires, were analysed. The TCS score was defined as the ratio of F50 (clonal expansion) to E x V (chaos), calculated using BLOSUM62-based TCRdist between CDR3 peptides within each V-J. Welch's t-statistics and random forest reduced several hundred V-J features to under 15, which were used in a naive Bayes classifier (R e1071). TCRdb trimmed the raw reads at Q25, called clones with MiXCR and kept productive beta chains. Here each entry gathers all rows of one CDR3 protein and keeps the most common genes and DNA. Clone size and V and J calls follow TCRdb, not the original study. A total of a few hundred thousand distinct CDR3 sequences appear in this sample, around 21% of them only once. The ten largest clones capture about 26% of the sample.

According to the germline V gene, CDR1 reads SGHTS and CDR2 reads YDEGEE. The CDR3, from cysteine to phenylalanine, totals 15 residues. Only the CDR3 region is kept as DNA, spanning 45 bases read in frame from base 1. Stable Graves' hyperthyroidism was defined as the absence of progression to ophthalmopathy over 18 months of follow-up. Hyperthyroidism patients were aged 18 to 65 years and newly diagnosed, with disease duration of less than 2 months. Exclusion was applied to patients with uncontrolled infections, other autoimmune diseases, pregnancy or lactation. Clinical symptoms, serum thyroxine and TRAb, thyroid ultrasound, and orbital computed tomography formed the basis for the diagnoses. PBMCs were isolated from approximately 10 ml of fresh peripheral blood by Ficoll-Paque density gradient centrifugation. Total RNA was extracted using Trizol reagent, and RNA quality was assessed on an Agilent 2100 Bioanalyzer.

Specimen: blood. This TCR was recovered from a man aged 18 to 30 with Graves' hyperthyroidism. The chain joins TRBV5-8 to TRBJ1-3; no D gene call is confident. The DNA is as follows: TGTGCCATCAGCCCCCCTCGGCGGATCGGAAACACCATATATTTT. Its amino acids are CAISPPRRIGNTIYF.